Sequencing of this T cell receptor (beta chain) was carried out in a study of metastatic and nonmetastatic thyroid tumors. TCRdb re-clonotyped the PCR reads via MiXCR. The data contain 15,000 or so clones, about 23% of them singletons. Nobody among the patients had been given any treatment before thyroid surgery. V was pared by 7 bases and J by 1 base, with 14 bases between. Germline V CDR1 and CDR2: SGHRS, YFSETQ. The CDR3 consists of 14 residues. The TCR sequence derives from a female donor with papillary thyroid cancer or a benign thyroid nodule (not recorded which). Some clones in this sample may be carry-over from other donors' samples. The chain combines TRBV5-1 with TRBJ1-1, with unresolved D. Sequenced material: tumor tissue. The CDR3 DNA follows: TGCGCCAGCGGGTTCGGGAGTGGGAACACTGAAGCTTTCTTT. Amino acids: CASGFGSGNTEAFF.